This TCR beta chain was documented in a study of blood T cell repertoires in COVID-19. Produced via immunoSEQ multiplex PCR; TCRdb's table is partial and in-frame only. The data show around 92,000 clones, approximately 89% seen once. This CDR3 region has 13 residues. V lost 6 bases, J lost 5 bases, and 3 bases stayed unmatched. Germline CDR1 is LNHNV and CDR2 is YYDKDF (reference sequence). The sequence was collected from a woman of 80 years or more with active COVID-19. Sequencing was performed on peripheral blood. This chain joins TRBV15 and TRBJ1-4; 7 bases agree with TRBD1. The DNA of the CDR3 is TGTGCCACCAGGCGGGGACAGAATGAAAAACTGTTTTTT. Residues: CATRRGQNEKLFF. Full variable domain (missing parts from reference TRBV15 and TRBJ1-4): DAMVIQNPRYQVTQFGKPVTLSCSQTLNHNVMYWYQQKSSQAPKLLFHYYDKDFNNEADTPDNFQSRRPNTSFCFLDIRSPGLGDTAMYLCATRRGQNEKLFFGSGTQLSVL.